A single sample is the source of the 14 T cell receptor beta chains below, sequenced in a study of T-cell memory formation after mild COVID-19. TCRdb re-called the 5' RACE reads through MiXCR, storing one row per CDR3 protein. This sample carries roughly 250,000 distinct CDR3 sequences, over 15% of them seen once, and the ten largest clones take roughly 21%. What was sequenced was PBMCs or a T cell subset sorted from them (not recorded which). The receptors were gathered from a man aged 18 to 29 who had mild COVID-19 (a few samples of this study predate the infection). Cell type and time point are not known.

This clonotype was picked up a small number of times. V is TRBV4-1 and J is TRBJ1-2, with 7 nucleotides matching TRBD1. The germline V gene has CDR1 MGHRA and CDR2 YSYEKL. V trimming: 1 base; J trimming: 3 bases; junction bases outside the gene matches: 14. CDR3 length: 18 residues. The CDR3 DNA is TGCGCCAGCAGCCAAGCCGACTCCGGGACAGCCAGGGACTATGGCTACACCTTC. Protein product: CASSQADSGTARDYGYTF.

This clonotype was counted at least ten times. The gene calls are TRBV12-3 or TRBV12-4 and TRBJ2-5; 8 positions agree with TRBD2. CDR3 length: 15 amino acids. V lost 6 bases, J lost 2 bases, and 8 bases stayed unmatched. The CDR3 loop reads CASSPFERGQETQYF. CDR3 DNA sequence: TGTGCCAGCAGCCCCTTTGAGCGGGGGCAAGAGACCCAGTACTTC.

The chain links TRBV5-1 to TRBJ1-1; possibly TRBD1 for D (5 bases). The CDR3 totals 13 residues. Germline values: CDR1 SGHRS, CDR2 YFSETQ. V lost 1 base to trimming and J lost 3 bases, with 7 bases between them. The CDR3 reads CASSLWGDTEAFF. The CDR3 nucleotides are TGCGCCAGCAGCTTGTGGGGGGACACTGAAGCTTTCTTT.

This clonotype was counted a few times. The chain employs TRBV6-2 or TRBV6-3 and TRBJ1-1; D is unclear. There are 14 residues in the CDR3. CDR1 is MNHEY and CDR2 is SVGEGT in the germline V gene. Deletions cut 6 bases from V and 1 base from J, with 12 bases between. DNA for the CDR3: TGTGCCAGCAGCCCCTTCCATGGGAACACTGAAGCTTTCTTT. Its translation is CASSPFHGNTEAFF.

The chain is built from TRBV9 and TRBJ1-4, with TRBD1 matching 9 bases. CDR1 and CDR2 from the germline V gene are SGDLS and YYNGEE. The trim removed 3 bases at V and 8 bases at J, leaving 8 bases unmatched. The CDR3 length is 15 residues. The CDR3 DNA sequence: TGTGCCAGCAGCGGGAGGACAGGGGCTAGGGAAAAACTGTTTTTT. Protein product: CASSGRTGAREKLFF.

The CDR3: CATSSFSPSHF. DNA for the CDR3: TGTGCCACCAGCAGTTTCAGCCCCTCCCACTTT. The V call is TRBV15, the J call TRBJ1-6, with D unresolved. This CDR3 contains 11 residues. V was shortened by 3 bases and J by 18 bases, with 12 bases between the two germline ends. The germline gives CDR1 LNHNV, CDR2 YYDKDF (reference sequence).

The rearrangement uses TRBV4-1 and TRBJ2-3; D tentatively reads TRBD1 or TRBD2 (5 bases each). This CDR3 is 18 amino acids long. Per the germline V gene, CDR1 is MGHRA and CDR2 is YSYEKL. The V end lost 0 bases, the J end lost 6 bases, and 22 bases lay between the germline ends. The CDR3 region is CASSQEGLSGGSGDTQYF. In nucleotides, the CDR3 is TGCGCCAGCAGCCAAGAAGGTCTCTCTGGGGGTTCAGGGGATACGCAGTATTTT.

This clonotype was detected a few times. The chain combines TRBV5-5 with TRBJ1-5; the D gene is possibly TRBD1 (5 bases). The CDR3 loop spans 13 amino acids. CDR1 SGHKS and CDR2 YYEKEE come from the germline V gene (reference sequence). Between the trimmed V and J ends, which lost 3 bases and 7 bases, there was a span of 11 bases. This CDR3 is CASSSGQLQPQHF. Written as DNA, the CDR3 is TGTGCCAGCAGCTCAGGACAACTACAGCCCCAGCATTTT.

This clonotype came up a few times. The chain joins TRBV10-3 to TRBJ2-5; TRBD2 matches at 8 bases. V was clipped by 2 bases and J by 5 bases; unmatched bases: 1. CDR1 and CDR2 (germline): ENHRY, SYGVKD. The CDR3 sequence is 13 residues long. The CDR3 nucleotides are TGTGCCATCAGTGAGAGACTAGCGGAGACCCAGTACTTC. This translates into CAISERLAETQYF.

There are a few counts of this clonotype. This chain links TRBV18 with TRBJ2-5; D is uncertain. CDR1 is KGHSH, CDR2 LQKENI, per germline. The CDR3 totals 13 residues. The V end was cut by 0 bases, the J end by 5 bases, with 7 bases between. The CDR3 is CASSPPSAETQYF. In nucleotides, the CDR3 is TGTGCCAGCTCACCACCGTCTGCCGAGACCCAGTACTTC.

The V call is TRBV4-3, the J call TRBJ1-1; a weak D match, TRBD1 (5 bases). The CDR3 spans 14 residues. From germline, CDR1 is LGHNA and CDR2 YSLEER. V gave up 4 bases and J gave up 6 bases, with 15 bases separating them. This chain's CDR3 is CASSPPGATAEAFF. CDR3 nucleotides: TGCGCCAGCAGCCCTCCCGGGGCGACAGCTGAAGCTTTCTTT.

The table lists this clonotype with many counts. This chain uses TRBV18 with TRBJ2-5; maybe TRBD2 (5 bases). The germline V gene encodes CDR1 KGHSH and CDR2 LQKENI. Trimming took off 4 bases at V and 1 base at J, with 13 bases between the two ends. The CDR3 totals 15 residues. CDR3: CASSRGAAIQETQYF. CDR3 nucleotide sequence: TGTGCCAGCTCACGGGGAGCCGCGATCCAAGAGACCCAGTACTTC.

The chain links TRBV7-2 to TRBJ1-2, with D unresolved. This CDR3 has 12 residues. V lost 2 bases to trimming and J lost 4 bases, with 5 bases between them. Germline V gives CDR1 SGHTA, CDR2 FQGNSA. The CDR3 region has the DNA TGTGCCAGCAGCTTAATTTCCTATGGCTACACCTTC. Its translation: CASSLISYGYTF.

This chain uses TRBV2 with TRBJ2-3; D gene ambiguous. CDR3 size: 14 residues. V lost 3 bases and J lost 0, with 7 bases in between. CDR1 and CDR2 (germline): SNHLY, FYNNEI. Here the CDR3 reads CASSDTTSTDTQYF. The DNA of the CDR3 is TGTGCCAGCAGTGACACCACTAGCACAGATACGCAGTATTTT. The whole variable domain, filled in from reference TRBV2 and TRBJ2-3, reads EPEVTQTPSHQVTQMGQEVILRCVPISNHLYFYWYRQILGQKVEFLVSFYNNEISEKSEIFDDQFSVERPDGSNFTLKIRSTKLEDSAMYFCASSDTTSTDTQYFGPGTRLTVL.